This TCR beta chain stems from a study of cytomegalovirus exposure and HLA in healthy donors. This CDR3 is built from 12 residues. Germline V CDR1 and CDR2: GTSNPN, SVGIG (reference sequence). V shed 0 bases and J shed 5 bases, with 7 bases lying between them. Primers included in the PCR were 60 Vbeta and 13 Jbeta primers. Profiled with immunoSEQ multiplex PCR; TCRdb holds only in-frame clones, not every one. The sample shows 85,000 to 100,000 clones, 85% to 90% of them seen only once. Points on this clone: Its antigen is as yet unknown.

Whole-study findings and limits: Researchers reported from a later analysis that most CMV-associated TCR beta chains appeared HLA-restricted. Immune exposure was documented only through CMV serostatus. An Asian-associated ancestry cluster reportedly showed fewer N-insertions than the roughly 670-donor mean in a later analysis.

The origin of this receptor is a man between 18 and 29 years old in good health and CMV-seronegative. This chain joins TRBV30 and TRBJ2-5; TRBD2 is a possible D gene (6 bases). Sequencing was carried out using PBMCs. The CDR3 here is CAWSVRGETQYF. The DNA of the CDR3 is TGTGCCTGGAGTGTACGGGGGGAGACCCAGTACTTC.